Listed below are T cell receptor beta chains from one sample, sequenced in a study of T cell repertoires in cytomegalovirus infection. No antigen has been assigned to these receptors. Using its own MiXCR run on the reads, TCRdb lists one record per CDR3 protein. The table shows around 500,000 distinct CDR3 sequences, with approximately 46% occurring only once. Specimen: cultured PBMCs, collected from culture after CMV antigen stimulation. These receptors originate from a human donor in good health (CMV status not recorded). Some clones in this sample may be carry-over from other donors' samples. Both conserved end residues are part of each CDR3. The D gene is left open where the match is weak. A row's size may be missing; if present it is once, few, many or a size class.

V	D	length	J	size	CDR3	DNA
TRBV7-2	TRBD2	15	TRBJ2-1	-	CASSLEGLETNEQFF	TGTGCCAGCAGCTTAGAAGGACTAGAGACAAATGAGCAGTTCTTC
TRBV11-2	-	12	TRBJ2-3	-	CASQPTTDTQYF	TGTGCCAGCCAACCCACGACAGATACGCAGTATTTT
TRBV6-2/TRBV6-3	TRBD2	17	TRBJ2-3	-	CASSPRSSGGPTDTQYF	TGTGCCAGCAGTCCACGATCCTCGGGGGGGCCGACAGATACGCAGTATTTT
TRBV20-1	-	14	TRBJ1-5	-	CSARAEISHQPQHF	TGCAGTGCTAGAGCGGAGATAAGCCACCAGCCCCAGCATTTT
TRBV7-2	TRBD2	16	TRBJ2-4	many	CASSLGAGGLANIQYF	TGTGCCAGCAGCTTAGGAGCGGGAGGTTTGGCTAACATTCAGTACTTC
TRBV12-3/TRBV12-4	-	13	TRBJ2-3	few	CASSIPSTDTQYF	TGTGCCAGCAGTATACCCTCAACAGATACGCAGTATTTT
TRBV7-6	-	15	TRBJ2-5	few	CASTRTAGGKETQYF	TGTGCCAGCACCCGTACCGCGGGCGGAAAAGAGACCCAGTACTTC
TRBV11-2	TRBD1	17	TRBJ1-1	-	CASSLAGGRYEGTEAFF	TGTGCCAGCAGCTTAGCAGGGGGGCGGTATGAAGGCACTGAAGCTTTCTTT
TRBV4-3	-	15	TRBJ2-3	many	CASSQVRGSTDTQYF	TGCGCCAGCAGCCAAGTTCGGGGGAGCACAGATACGCAGTATTTT
TRBV20-1	TRBD2	14	TRBJ2-5	-	CSAESGRAPETQYF	TGCAGTGCTGAGAGCGGGAGGGCCCCAGAGACCCAGTACTTC
TRBV7-6	TRBD1	15	TRBJ1-2	-	CASSLGGTGTSGYTF	TGTGCCAGCAGCCTGGGTGGGACAGGGACCTCTGGCTACACCTTC
TRBV12-3/TRBV12-4	-	14	TRBJ1-4	few	CASNKQGPHEKLFF	TGTGCCAGCAACAAACAGGGTCCTCACGAAAAACTGTTTTTT
TRBV10-3	-	12	TRBJ2-1	few	CAISESKGSWFF	TGTGCCATCAGTGAGTCGAAGGGATCATGGTTCTTC
TRBV27	TRBD1	16	TRBJ1-1	-	CASSRRTGPMNTEAFF	TGTGCCAGCAGTCGTAGGACAGGACCTATGAACACTGAAGCTTTCTTT
TRBV6-1	-	12	TRBJ1-4	-	CASSERGVDLFF	TGTGCCAGCAGTGAAAGGGGTGTAGACCTGTTTTTT
TRBV12-3/TRBV12-4	-	15	TRBJ2-1	few	CASSPHRLARNEQFF	TGTGCCAGCAGTCCTCACCGGCTAGCGAGAAATGAGCAGTTCTTC
TRBV7-2	TRBD2	16	TRBJ2-2	few	CASRPPGLAGTGELFF	TGTGCCAGCAGACCTCCGGGACTAGCGGGGACCGGGGAGCTGTTTTTT
TRBV12-3/TRBV12-4	-	16	TRBJ2-7	-	CASSPRLGLPTYEQYF	TGTGCCAGCAGCCCTAGGTTGGGACTGCCTACCTACGAGCAGTACTTC
TRBV4-1	-	16	TRBJ1-4	-	CASSQEPAPTNEKLFF	TGCGCCAGCAGCCAAGAGCCAGCCCCAACTAATGAAAAACTGTTTTTT
TRBV7-2	TRBD1	13	TRBJ2-1	few	CASSSERGLGAFF	TGTGCCAGCAGTTCAGAGAGGGGGCTAGGGGCGTTCTTC
TRBV28	-	15	TRBJ1-2	few	CASSSNRQLPYGYTF	TGTGCCAGCAGCTCCAATCGACAGCTTCCATATGGCTACACCTTC
TRBV7-8	-	15	TRBJ1-2	many	CASSSSVSGGGGYTF	TGTGCCAGCAGCTCCTCGGTATCGGGTGGTGGTGGCTACACCTTC
TRBV12-3/TRBV12-4	-	13	TRBJ2-1	few	CAIGRVSYNEQFF	TGTGCCATCGGACGGGTCTCCTACAATGAGCAGTTCTTC
TRBV12-3/TRBV12-4	-	13	TRBJ1-1	few	CASSSGEGHGAFF	TGTGCCAGCAGTTCCGGTGAGGGGCACGGAGCTTTCTTT
TRBV6-1	-	16	TRBJ2-6	-	CASSELGGSGANVLTF	TGTGCCAGCAGTGAACTGGGTGGCTCTGGGGCCAACGTCCTGACTTTC
TRBV27	-	14	TRBJ2-3	-	CASQTGIGTDTQYF	TGTGCCAGCCAAACAGGGATCGGCACAGATACGCAGTATTTT
TRBV6-5	TRBD1	12	TRBJ1-5	few	CASSYQGGPQHF	TGTGCCAGCAGTTACCAGGGGGGGCCCCAGCATTTT
TRBV7-4	-	13	TRBJ2-3	-	CASSLQAADTQYF	TGTGCCAGCAGCTTGCAAGCCGCAGATACGCAGTATTTT
TRBV11-2	TRBD1	19	TRBJ1-2	-	CASTWGLTVEGAQKFGYTF	TGTGCCAGCACCTGGGGTCTGACTGTAGAGGGGGCTCAGAAGTTTGGCTACACCTTC
TRBV19	-	12	TRBJ2-7	-	CASSIDGYEQYF	TGTGCCAGTAGTATCGATGGCTACGAGCAGTACTTC
TRBV27	TRBD1	14	TRBJ2-7	-	CASLPGQGAYEQYF	TGTGCCAGCCTACCGGGACAGGGAGCCTACGAGCAGTACTTC
TRBV12-3/TRBV12-4	TRBD2	16	TRBJ2-3	-	CASSWIAGGLPDTQYF	TGTGCCAGCAGTTGGATAGCGGGGGGCCTGCCAGATACGCAGTATTTT
TRBV6-1	TRBD1	16	TRBJ1-4	once	CASSALPGGRNEKLFF	TGTGCCAGCAGTGCGCTCCCAGGGGGCCGTAACGAAAAACTGTTTTTT
TRBV12-3/TRBV12-4	TRBD2	17	TRBJ2-1	-	CASSLKTSGRLSNEQFF	TGTGCCAGCAGTTTAAAGACTAGCGGGAGGCTTAGCAATGAGCAGTTCTTC
TRBV15	-	15	TRBJ1-1	-	CATSRDQRPNTEAFF	TGTGCCACCAGCAGAGATCAAAGGCCGAACACTGAAGCTTTCTTT
TRBV5-5	-	14	TRBJ1-2	-	CASSGWEEYYGYTF	TGTGCCAGCTCCGGCTGGGAGGAGTACTATGGCTACACCTTC
TRBV7-2	-	18	TRBJ2-6	-	CASSLGSRGLAGANVLTF	TGTGCCAGCAGCTTAGGTTCCAGGGGACTTGCTGGGGCCAACGTCCTGACTTTC
TRBV6-5	-	13	TRBJ1-1	once	CASSYGVATEAFF	TGTGCCAGCAGTTACGGGGTTGCGACTGAAGCTTTCTTT
TRBV12-3/TRBV12-4	-	17	TRBJ2-2	-	CASDRPHAGLNTGELFF	TGTGCCAGCGATCGCCCCCACGCAGGGCTAAACACCGGGGAGCTGTTTTTT
TRBV7-6	TRBD2	16	TRBJ2-3	-	CASSPSGLAGLYTQYF	TGTGCCAGCAGCCCATCTGGACTAGCGGGTTTATATACGCAGTATTTT
TRBV28	-	16	TRBJ1-2	few	CASSSDTTVANYGYTF	TGTGCCAGCAGTTCGGACACAACCGTAGCTAACTATGGCTACACCTTC
TRBV7-2	-	14	TRBJ2-2	few	CASTLDLNTGELFF	TGTGCCAGCACTCTGGACTTAAACACCGGGGAGCTGTTTTTT
TRBV6-2/TRBV6-3	TRBD2	17	TRBJ2-1	-	CASSLVASGRDQNEQFF	TGTGCCAGCAGCCTCGTGGCTAGCGGGAGGGATCAGAATGAGCAGTTCTTC
TRBV12-3/TRBV12-4	-	13	TRBJ2-3	-	CASSSSRRDTQYF	TGTGCCAGCAGTTCCAGTAGGCGAGATACGCAGTATTTT
TRBV12-3/TRBV12-4	-	14	TRBJ2-7	-	CASRPGAGRYEQYF	TGTGCCAGCAGACCCGGTGCAGGGAGGTACGAGCAGTACTTC
TRBV7-2	-	17	TRBJ2-1	-	CASSLHNPIEGFDEQFF	TGTGCCAGCAGTCTGCACAACCCCATCGAGGGGTTCGATGAGCAGTTCTTC
TRBV4-1	TRBD2	15	TRBJ2-1	few	CASSQGPSGSDEQFF	TGCGCCAGCAGCCAAGGTCCTAGCGGGAGTGATGAGCAGTTCTTC
TRBV12-3/TRBV12-4	TRBD2	16	TRBJ2-3	few	CASSLLAGGPKDTQYF	TGTGCCAGCAGTTTGTTAGCGGGAGGGCCCAAAGATACGCAGTATTTT